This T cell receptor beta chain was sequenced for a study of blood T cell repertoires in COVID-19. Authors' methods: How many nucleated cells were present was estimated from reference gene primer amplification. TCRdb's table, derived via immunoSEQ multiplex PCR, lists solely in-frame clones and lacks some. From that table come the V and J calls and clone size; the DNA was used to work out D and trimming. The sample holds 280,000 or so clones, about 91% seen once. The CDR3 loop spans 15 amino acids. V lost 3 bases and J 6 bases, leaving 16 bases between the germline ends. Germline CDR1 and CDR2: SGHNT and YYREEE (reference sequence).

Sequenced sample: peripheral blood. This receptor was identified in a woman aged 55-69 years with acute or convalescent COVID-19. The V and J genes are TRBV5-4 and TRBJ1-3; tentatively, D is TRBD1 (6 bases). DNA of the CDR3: TGTGCCAGCAGCTCGGACAGACTGAGGACAAACACCATATATTTT. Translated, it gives CASSSDRLRTNTIYF.